The clone carrying this T cell receptor (beta chain) was observed a single time. Antigen: not known. The sample originates from a study of vaccination effects on CD4 cells after COVID-19. On the study more broadly: Sampling occurred a median 72 days post second dose, range 14 to 241.

This CDR3 has 14 residues. The germline V gene has CDR1 SGHAT and CDR2 FQNNGV. Trimming took off 1 base at V and 5 bases at J, with 11 bases between the two ends. The protocol was immunoSEQ multiplex PCR, while the TCRdb copy is restricted to in-frame clones and leaves out a portion. Of tens of thousands of clones in the sample, 72% were seen once. Antigen-specific CD4+ T cells were expanded with viral peptide pools in the ViraFEST assay before sequencing. After more than 9 days in culture, the CD4+ T cells were isolated. Participants were given two doses of BNT162b2 or mRNA-1273 vaccine. Days 3 and 7 were when half the medium was replaced with IL-2 medium. Overall study results and limits: Common cold coronaviruses were cross-recognized by only 1 of 255 vaccine-induced clones in healthy vaccinees.

Sequencing was performed on CD4+ T cells from PBMCs cultured with HCoV-229E spike peptides, taken after COVID-19 vaccination. This TCR came from a human donor who received a COVID-19 vaccine. This chain links TRBV11-2 with TRBJ1-2; no firm D call. CDR3 in amino acids: CASSLGARGYGYTF. The CDR3 nucleotides are TGTGCCAGCAGCTTAGGAGCCCGTGGATATGGCTACACCTTC.